Presented here are 25 T cell receptor beta chains from one specimen sequenced in a study of OX40 agonist ivuxolimab in advanced cancers. Profiling relied on immunoSEQ multiplex PCR, and the TCRdb table lists in-frame clones only, not all of them. The repertoire includes about 73,000 clones, around 86% of them detected once, and approximately 0.7% sits in the top ten. The source was CD4+ or CD8+ T cells sorted from blood, collected in a trial of the OX40 agonist ivuxolimab. The receptor source for this set is an adult with an advanced solid tumor such as melanoma, head and neck, liver or kidney cancer.

This sequence joins TRBV5-1 and TRBJ2-2; D call uncertain. V was pared by 0 bases and J by 6 bases, with 12 bases between. The CDR3 sequence is 15 residues long. Germline V gene lookup returns CDR1 SGHRS and CDR2 YFSETQ. This CDR3 reads CASSLATDHAGELFF. The CDR3 DNA reads as TGCGCCAGCAGCTTGGCCACGGACCACGCCGGGGAGCTGTTTTTT. Looking up the rest from reference TRBV5-1 and TRBJ2-2 gives the full variable domain: KAGVTQTPRYLIKTRGQQVTLSCSPISGHRSVSWYQQTPGQGLQFLFEYFSETQRNKGNFPGRFSGRQFSNSRSEMNVSTLELGDSALYLCASSLATDHAGELFFGEGSRLTVL.

The J gene is TRBJ1-1, the V gene TRBV18; TRBD1 is a possible D gene (5 bases). CDR1 and CDR2 from the germline V gene are KGHSH and LQKENI. CDR3 length: 16 amino acids. The V and J ends lost 5 bases and 0 bases respectively, with 16 bases between them. The CDR3 spells CASSTKGLPMNTEAFF. In nucleotides, the CDR3 is TGTGCCAGCTCAACTAAGGGACTACCAATGAACACTGAAGCTTTCTTT.

This clone has only a few counts. This rearrangement joins TRBV10-2 to TRBJ1-1; D not resolved. The V end lost 5 bases, the J end lost 5 bases, and 9 bases lay between the germline ends. This CDR3 has 12 amino acids. The germline CDR1 and CDR2 sequences are WSHSY and SAAADI. CDR3 in DNA: TGCGCCAGCAGTCCCCTGGGGACTGAAGCTTTCTTT. Encoded protein: CASSPLGTEAFF.

V and J are TRBV28 and TRBJ1-4, with 8 bases aligning to TRBD1. The length of the CDR3 is 15 residues. Germline-derived CDR1 and CDR2 are MDHEN and SYDVKM. After removal of 2 bases from V and 8 bases from J, the junction contained 7 bases not matched to a gene. The CDR3, as DNA: TGTGCCAGCAGTTTACCGACAGGGGATGGGGAAAAACTGTTTTTT. It specifies CASSLPTGDGEKLFF.

This chain connects TRBV2 to TRBJ1-4; possibly TRBD1 for D (5 bases). Trimming stripped 8 bases from V and 4 bases from J, with 11 bases between. The CDR3 runs to 13 residues. The V gene's germline CDR1 is SNHLY and CDR2 FYNNEI. CDR3 loop: CASGRDLNEKLFF. In DNA form, the CDR3 reads TGTGCCAGCGGGAGGGACCTTAATGAAAAACTGTTTTTT.

The chain employs TRBV7-8 and TRBJ2-6, with D perhaps TRBD1 or TRBD2 (5 bases each). The CDR3 has 19 amino acids. Trimming cost V 1 base and J 0 bases, with 16 bases left between them. The V gene's germline CDR1 is SGHVS and CDR2 FQNEAQ. CDR3 DNA: TGTGCCAGCAGCTTAGTGGTGGGGGACGTGAGCTCTGGGGCCAACGTCCTGACTTTC. Translating it yields CASSLVVGDVSSGANVLTF.

This clone was detected a few times. The chain recombines TRBV4-2 with TRBJ2-2; no clear D gene. Germline V gene lookup returns CDR1 LGHNA and CDR2 YNFKEQ. CDR3 length equals 14 residues. Deletions cut 0 bases from V and 6 bases from J, with 8 bases between. CDR3 residues: CASSQDFGSGELFF. The CDR3 nucleotides read TGTGCCAGCAGCCAAGATTTTGGGTCCGGGGAGCTGTTTTTT.

This chain joins TRBV6-1 and TRBJ1-1, with a tentative D call TRBD1 (5 bases). The V gene lost 10 bases and the J gene lost 3 bases, with 18 bases spanning the gap. This CDR3 has 14 amino acids. Germline V gene lookup returns CDR1 MNHNS and CDR2 SASEGT. The CDR3 here is CATRDLYGDTEAFF. CDR3 DNA: TGTGCCACCAGGGACCTTTACGGGGACACTGAAGCTTTCTTT.

The chain carries TRBV6-5 and TRBJ1-1; maybe TRBD1 (5 bases). The V end lost 6 bases, the J end lost 0 bases, and 8 bases lay between the germline ends. Germline-derived CDR1 and CDR2 are MNHEY and SVGAGI. This CDR3 comprises 13 residues. CDR3 amino acids: CASRGDVNTEAFF. CDR3 nucleotides: TGTGCCAGCAGAGGGGACGTGAACACTGAAGCTTTCTTT.

V is TRBV19 and J is TRBJ1-5; possible D gene TRBD1, 5 bases. CDR1 LNHDA and CDR2 SQIVND come from the germline V gene (reference sequence). The V end was cut by 3 bases, the J end by 1 base, with 16 bases between. The CDR3 consists of 17 residues. CDR3 coding DNA: TGTGCCAGTAGTATCCACAGGAGTAGGGTGAGCAATCAGCCCCAGCATTTT. Its translation: CASSIHRSRVSNQPQHF. Full variable domain (outside the CDR3, taken from reference TRBV19 and TRBJ1-5): DGGITQSPKYLFRKEGQNVTLSCEQNLNHDAMYWYRQDPGQGLRLIYYSQIVNDFQKGDIAEGYSVSREKKESFPLTVTSAQKNPTAFYLCASSIHRSRVSNQPQHFGDGTRLSIL.

CDR3 protein: CASTPDSLAYEQYF. CDR3 coding DNA: TGTGCCAGCACTCCCGACAGCCTCGCCTACGAGCAGTACTTC. The rearrangement links TRBV6-1 to TRBJ2-7; D possibly corresponds to TRBD1 (5 bases). The CDR3 extends over 14 amino acids. V was pared by 7 bases and J by 2 bases, with 15 bases between. The germline V gene has CDR1 MNHNS and CDR2 SASEGT.

This clone appeared once. The chain links TRBV30 to TRBJ1-5; 9 bases are shared with TRBD1. The V and J ends lost 3 bases and 6 bases, in that order; junction bases with no gene match: 6. The CDR3 is 14 residues long. The germline CDR1 and CDR2 sequences are GTSNPN and SVGIG (reference sequence). In DNA form, the CDR3 reads TGTGCCTGGAGGGGGACAGGGTACGGTCAGCCCCAGCATTTT. Translated: CAWRGTGYGQPQHF.

V usage is TRBV5-1 and J usage is TRBJ2-1; no definite D call. With 2 bases removed from V and 6 bases from J, the gap between germline ends came to 9 bases. The CDR3 extends over 13 amino acids. Germline CDR1 reads SGHRS; CDR2 reads YFSETQ. The CDR3 bases are TGCGCCAGCAGCTTTTGGTCCACCAATGAGCAGTTCTTC. Protein product: CASSFWSTNEQFF.

V usage is TRBV9 and J usage is TRBJ2-1; 8 bases are shared with TRBD2. Germline trimming cut 0 bases from V and 8 bases from J; bases unmatched to any gene: 10. The CDR3 is made up of 16 amino acids. The germline V gene encodes CDR1 SGDLS and CDR2 YYNGEE. CDR3 DNA sequence: TGTGCCAGCAGCGTAGAGGACGGGACTAGTCACCATGAGCAGTTCTTC. This gives the protein CASSVEDGTSHHEQFF.

This chain joins TRBV7-2 and TRBJ2-5, with D possibly TRBD1 on 6 matching bases. With 2 bases removed from V and 5 bases from J, the gap between germline ends came to 12 bases. This CDR3 spans 14 amino acids. Per the germline V gene, CDR1 is SGHTA and CDR2 is FQGNSA. CDR3 residues: CASSLPGVRETQYF. CDR3 nucleotide sequence: TGTGCCAGCAGCTTACCAGGGGTAAGGGAGACCCAGTACTTC.

The chain uses TRBV7-9 and TRBJ2-3, with D unclear. The V and J ends lost 5 bases and 1 base respectively, with 13 bases between them. The germline V gene has CDR1 SEHNR and CDR2 FQNEAQ (reference sequence). The CDR3 is made up of 15 amino acids. The CDR3 DNA follows: TGTGCCAGCAGCCCCGACCCCCCTGGCACAGATACGCAGTATTTT. Translation: CASSPDPPGTDTQYF.

The V gene is TRBV6-6, the J gene TRBJ2-5; 9 bases are a match to TRBD1. The germline V gene encodes CDR1 MNHNY and CDR2 SVGAGI (reference sequence). V shed 5 bases and J 5 bases; nucleotides not matched to a gene: 12. This CDR3 spans 16 amino acids. The CDR3 sequence is CASSRTPGQGGETQYF. CDR3 DNA sequence: TGTGCCAGCAGTCGAACCCCGGGACAGGGTGGGGAGACCCAGTACTTC.

This clone was detected once. The chain joins TRBV5-4 to TRBJ1-1, with D possibly being TRBD1 (5 bases). V lost 4 bases to trimming and J lost 3 bases, with 13 bases between them. The CDR3 runs 14 residues. Germline CDR1 reads SGHNT; CDR2 reads YYREEE (reference sequence). The CDR3 region is CASSAFTGYTEAFF. The CDR3 DNA is TGTGCCAGCAGCGCCTTTACAGGTTACACTGAAGCTTTCTTT.

The chain couples TRBV10-3 to TRBJ2-1; 10 bases align to TRBD2. Germline CDR1 and CDR2: ENHRY and SYGVKD. V was pared by 5 bases and J by 8 bases, with 15 bases of the junction left unmatched. CDR3 length: 17 residues. CDR3 in amino acids: CAISYTGASGRGDEQFF. CDR3 nucleotides: TGTGCCATCAGTTATACGGGGGCTAGCGGGAGAGGGGATGAGCAGTTCTTC.

The genes are TRBV15 and TRBJ1-2, with 10 bases aligning to TRBD1. CDR1 is LNHNV, CDR2 YYDKDF, per germline (reference sequence). The CDR3 spans 17 residues. The junction had 6 bases not matched to a gene; V was cut back by 1 base and J by 1 base. This chain's CDR3 is CATSRGRGQGSNYGYTF. Written as DNA, the CDR3 is TGTGCCACCAGCAGAGGGAGGGGACAGGGGAGTAACTATGGCTACACCTTC.

The V call is TRBV28, the J call TRBJ1-2, with a weak D call TRBD1 (6 bases). CDR3 length equals 17 residues. V was clipped by 2 bases and J by 3 bases, with 19 bases between them. From germline, CDR1 is MDHEN and CDR2 SYDVKM. CDR3 sequence (DNA): TGTGCCAGCAGTTTACACCCCGCGGCAGGGGAGTACTATGGCTACACCTTC. Translating gives CASSLHPAAGEYYGYTF.

The chain combines TRBV2 with TRBJ2-2; TRBD2 agrees at 10 bases. J gave up 0 bases and V 7 bases, and 2 bases lay outside the gene matches. CDR1 and CDR2 (germline): SNHLY, FYNNEI. This CDR3 is built from 15 residues. The CDR3 protein is CASKLAGTNTGELFF. CDR3 DNA sequence: TGTGCCAGCAAACTAGCGGGAACGAACACCGGGGAGCTGTTTTTT.

V is TRBV29-1 and J is TRBJ2-7; 8 bases fit TRBD2. Germline CDR1 SQVTM, CDR2 ANQGSEA. J was trimmed by 5 bases and V by 7 bases; bases with no gene match: 13. The CDR3 contains 14 residues. The CDR3 DNA follows: TGCAGCGCCCTCAACCCAGCGGGAGACCACGAGCAGTACTTC. Its protein product is CSALNPAGDHEQYF.

This chain joins TRBV5-1 and TRBJ1-5; D may be TRBD1 (6 bases). The CDR3 spans 15 residues. CDR1 is SGHRS and CDR2 is YFSETQ in the germline V gene. The V end lost 0 bases, the J end lost 6 bases, and 13 bases lay between the germline ends. The CDR3 DNA follows: TGCGCCAGCAGCTTGGATACAGGGATGGCTCAGCCCCAGCATTTT. It encodes CASSLDTGMAQPQHF.

This clone appeared once. The chain combines TRBV7-9 with TRBJ2-7; 7 positions agree with TRBD2. The CDR3 spans 15 residues. The germline gives CDR1 SEHNR, CDR2 FQNEAQ (reference sequence). Losses at the gene ends were 0 bases for V and 2 bases for J; bases not matched to a gene: 4. The CDR3 here is CASSLAGGATYEQYF. Written as DNA, the CDR3 is TGTGCCAGCAGCTTAGCGGGAGGGGCCACCTACGAGCAGTACTTC. The variable domain in full, completed from reference TRBV7-9 and TRBJ2-7, reads DTGVSQNPRHKITKRGQNVTFRCDPISEHNRLYWYRQTLGQGPEFLTYFQNEAQLEKSRLLSDRFSAERPKGSFSTLEIQRTEQGDSAMYLCASSLAGGATYEQYFGPGTRLTVT.